The source of this T cell receptor beta chain is a study of blood T cell repertoires in COVID-19. Germline V lookup: CDR1 SNHLY, CDR2 FYNNEI. The CDR3 has 13 amino acids. V was pared by 11 bases and J by 7 bases, with 20 bases between. Generated by immunoSEQ multiplex PCR, the TCRdb table keeps only in-frame clones and is missing some. The sample has 85,000 to 130,000 clones; about four fifths are singletons. The chain uses TRBV2 and TRBJ1-1; D is possibly TRBD1 (5 bases). The sequenced material came from peripheral blood. The sequence was collected from a woman aged 80 or over with active or convalescent COVID-19. The CDR3, as DNA: TGTGCCGGTGAGACGGACAAGTCGGATGAAGCTTTCTTT. Translation gives CAGETDKSDEAFF.